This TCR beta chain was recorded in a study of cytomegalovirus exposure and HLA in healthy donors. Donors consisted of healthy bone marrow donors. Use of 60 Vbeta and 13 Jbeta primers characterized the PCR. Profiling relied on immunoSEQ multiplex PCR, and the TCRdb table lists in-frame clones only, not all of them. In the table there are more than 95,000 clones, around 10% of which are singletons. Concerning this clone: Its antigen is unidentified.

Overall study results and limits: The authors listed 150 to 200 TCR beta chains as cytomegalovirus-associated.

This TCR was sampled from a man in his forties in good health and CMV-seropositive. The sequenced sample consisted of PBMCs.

The CDR3 spells CASSLAGETADTQYF. The CDR3 DNA is TGTGCCAGCAGTTTAGCGGGAGAGACGGCAGATACGCAGTATTTT. This chain uses TRBV2 with TRBJ2-3; 9 positions match TRBD2. The CDR3 is 15 amino acids. Germline-derived CDR1 and CDR2 are SNHLY and FYNNEI. The V gene end was trimmed by 5 bases and the J gene end by 4 bases; junction bases not matched to a gene: 7.